The 29 T cell receptor beta chains in this list originate from one sample, sequenced in a study of T cell responses to AZD1222 COVID-19 vaccine. Measured with immunoSEQ multiplex PCR; TCRdb has only the in-frame clones, and not every one. This sample has 54,000 or so clones; around nine tenths occur once, and the top ten carry approximately 14%. The input for sequencing was peripheral blood, taken on day 0 of AZD1222 vaccination. The origin of the receptors is an adult in good health.

The V and J genes are TRBV30 and TRBJ2-7; TRBD2 aligns across 7 bases. The CDR3 is 13 amino acids. Germline loops: CDR1 GTSNPN, CDR2 SVGIG (reference sequence). With V trimmed by 4 bases and J by 7 bases, 10 bases remained unmatched. CDR3 sequence: CAWTGVSGGEQYF. The CDR3 region has the DNA TGTGCCTGGACGGGAGTGTCGGGGGGAGAGCAGTACTTC.

The chain recombines TRBV9 with TRBJ2-3; 7 positions agree with TRBD2. CDR3 length equals 15 residues. J lost 2 bases, V lost 4 bases, and 7 bases had no gene match. The germline gives CDR1 SGDLS, CDR2 YYNGEE. CDR3 sequence reads: CASSTERDNTDTQYF. CDR3 nucleotides: TGTGCCAGCAGCACCGAGCGGGATAACACAGATACGCAGTATTTT.

This clone was recorded only once. V is TRBV30 and J is TRBJ2-1, with D maybe TRBD1 (5 bases). This CDR3 is built from 14 residues. The V gene's germline CDR1 is GTSNPN and CDR2 SVGIG (reference sequence). V lost 3 bases to trimming and J lost 9 bases, with 18 bases between them. This CDR3 is CAWSHRVGASEQFF. In DNA, the CDR3 is TGTGCCTGGAGCCATAGGGTTGGGGCAAGTGAGCAGTTCTTC.

The rearrangement links TRBV24-1 to TRBJ2-2; tentative D call: TRBD1 (6 bases). CDR3 length: 16 residues. V lost 1 base and J 0 bases, leaving 8 bases between the germline ends. Germline-derived CDR1 and CDR2 are KGHDR and SFDVKD. CDR3 DNA: TGTGCCACCAGTGATTTTTGGGGGCCGAACACCGGGGAGCTGTTTTTT. Amino acid sequence: CATSDFWGPNTGELFF.

Ten or more counts support this clone. V is TRBV2 and J is TRBJ2-1; perhaps TRBD1 as D (5 bases). Germline CDR1 SNHLY, CDR2 FYNNEI. Trimming left V 6 bases short and J 0 bases short, with 12 bases between. This CDR3 has 15 residues. The CDR3 region has the DNA TGTGCCAGCAGGACCGGACAAGCCTCCTACAATGAGCAGTTCTTC. The encoded protein is CASRTGQASYNEQFF.

The rearrangement joins TRBV19 to TRBJ2-5, with 8 bases matching TRBD2. The CDR3 consists of 13 residues. V gave up 6 bases and J gave up 1 base; unmatched junction bases: 1. CDR1 and CDR2 from the germline V gene are LNHDA and SQIVND (reference sequence). Here the CDR3 reads CASRLAGQETQYF. The CDR3, as DNA: TGTGCCAGTAGGCTAGCGGGCCAAGAGACCCAGTACTTC.

The chain is built from TRBV18 and TRBJ1-2; a possible D gene is TRBD1 (5 bases). The V end was cut by 0 bases, the J end by 5 bases, with 7 bases between. Looked up from germline, CDR1 is KGHSH and CDR2 is LQKENI. The CDR3 has 13 amino acids. Written as DNA, the CDR3 is TGTGCCAGCTCACCACCGACAGCTTATGGCTACACCTTC. Protein sequence: CASSPPTAYGYTF.

V is TRBV29-1 and J is TRBJ2-1; 12 bases agree with TRBD2. This CDR3 comprises 16 residues. V was clipped by 5 bases and J by 9 bases; unmatched bases: 14. CDR1 and CDR2 from the germline V gene are SQVTM and ANQGSEA. The CDR3, as DNA: TGCAGCGTTTGTATGGGGCTAGCGGGAGGGCCGTGTGAGCAGTTCTTC. Amino acid sequence: CSVCMGLAGGPCEQFF.

V and J are TRBV7-2 and TRBJ2-2; a weak D match, TRBD2 (6 bases). The CDR3 is made up of 15 amino acids. The germline V gene encodes CDR1 SGHTA and CDR2 FQGNSA. V shed 5 bases and J shed 7 bases, with 17 bases lying between them. CDR3 sequence (DNA): TGTGCCAGCAGCGCGCGATCCGGGACTGGCGGGGAGCTGTTTTTT. Translation: CASSARSGTGGELFF.

This chain uses TRBV19 with TRBJ1-5, with D tentatively TRBD1 (6 bases). Germline V gives CDR1 LNHDA, CDR2 SQIVND (reference sequence). CDR3 size: 20 residues. Trimming took 3 bases from V and 7 from J, leaving 31 bases between them. CDR3 in amino acids: CASSIGRGAGSWGESQPQHF. The CDR3 DNA reads TGTGCCAGTAGTATTGGGAGGGGGGCTGGTTCCTGGGGAGAAAGCCAGCCCCAGCATTTT.

The CDR3 loop reads CARGTKTSPEQYF. DNA for the CDR3: TGTGCCAGAGGTACCAAGACTAGCCCCGAGCAGTACTTC. This chain links TRBV5-3 with TRBJ2-7, with TRBD2 matching over 7 bases. TRBV5-3 is designated an ORF whose function remains uncertain. CDR3 length: 13 residues. V shed 7 bases and J 6 bases; nucleotides not matched to a gene: 10.

In DNA, the CDR3 is TGTGCCAGCTCACCGAGAACACAGAGGGGAGACACTGAAGCTTTCTTT. It specifies CASSPRTQRGDTEAFF. V and J are TRBV18 and TRBJ1-1, with D possibly matching TRBD1 (5 bases). The CDR3 has 16 amino acids. From germline, CDR1 is KGHSH and CDR2 LQKENI. V lost 3 bases and J lost 3, with 17 bases in between.

The chain couples TRBV19 to TRBJ2-3, with TRBD2 matching over 11 bases. CDR1 is LNHDA, CDR2 SQIVND, per germline (reference sequence). J gave up 0 bases and V 7 bases, and 9 bases lay outside the gene matches. This CDR3 spans 17 amino acids. CDR3 residues: CASTHRGLAASTDTQYF. The CDR3 DNA is TGTGCCAGTACCCACCGGGGACTAGCGGCTAGCACAGATACGCAGTATTTT.

The chain has TRBV11-3 and TRBJ2-3; 8 nucleotides agree with TRBD2. This CDR3 has 16 residues. Germline V gene data show CDR1 as SGHNT and CDR2 as YENEEA. V lost 5 bases to trimming and J lost 6 bases; unmatched junction nucleotides: 13. DNA of the CDR3: TGTGCCAGCAGCCCCCACGGAGCGGGAGCGGGGGATACGCAGTATTTT. It specifies CASSPHGAGAGDTQYF. Complete variable domain (other parts from reference TRBV11-3 and TRBJ2-3): EAGVVQSPRYKIIEKKQPVAFWCNPISGHNTLYWYLQNLGQGPELLIRYENEEAVDDSQLPKDRFSAERLKGVDSTLKIQPAELGDSAVYLCASSPHGAGAGDTQYFGPGTRLTVL.

The J gene is TRBJ1-2, the V gene TRBV25-1, with D possibly TRBD1 on 5 matching bases. There are 12 residues in the CDR3. The germline CDR1 and CDR2 sequences are MGHDK and SYGVNS. V lost 6 bases and J 7 bases, leaving 12 bases between the germline ends. Written as DNA, the CDR3 is TGTGCCAGCAGCCGGGACGGGTTTGGCTACACCTTC. Protein: CASSRDGFGYTF.

The J gene is TRBJ1-4, the V gene TRBV2; the match to TRBD1 covers 9 bases. The trim removed 6 bases at V and 7 bases at J, leaving 6 bases unmatched. In germline, CDR1 is SNHLY, CDR2 FYNNEI. This CDR3 region has 14 residues. The CDR3 nucleotides are TGTGCCAGCAGGGTACAGGGGGCGAGTGAAAAACTGTTTTTT. Translating it yields CASRVQGASEKLFF.

The V call is TRBV6-5, the J call TRBJ2-7, with D unresolved. The CDR3 loop spans 15 amino acids. Trimming cost V 0 bases and J 0 bases, with 9 bases left between them. Germline V gene lookup returns CDR1 MNHEY and CDR2 SVGAGI. The CDR3 region is CASSYSAASSYEQYF. CDR3 DNA: TGTGCCAGCAGTTACTCAGCAGCGAGCTCCTACGAGCAGTACTTC.

The CDR3 coding sequence is TGTGCCACCAGCAGAGATAGGACAGTGATCCAGCCCCAGCATTTT. Protein product: CATSRDRTVIQPQHF. J is TRBJ1-5 and V is TRBV15; tentatively, D is TRBD1 (6 bases). The V gene lost 0 bases and the J gene lost 7 bases, with 13 bases spanning the gap. This CDR3 contains 15 residues. In germline, CDR1 is LNHNV, CDR2 YYDKDF (reference sequence).

This clone came up a few times. The V gene is TRBV30, the J gene TRBJ1-6; D not certain. From germline, CDR1 is GTSNPN and CDR2 SVGIG (reference sequence). V lost 0 bases, J lost 5 bases, and 8 bases lay in between. The CDR3 has 14 residues. CDR3 amino acids: CAWSVGQDNSPLHF. CDR3 sequence (DNA): TGTGCCTGGAGTGTAGGCCAGGATAATTCACCCCTCCACTTT. Full variable domain (rest looked up from reference TRBV30 and TRBJ1-6): SQTIHQWPATLVQPVGSPLSLECTVEGTSNPNLYWYRQAAGRGLQLLFYSVGIGQISSEVPQNLSASRPQDRQFILSSKKLLLSDSGFYLCAWSVGQDNSPLHFGNGTRLTVT.

The chain carries TRBV28 and TRBJ2-4; D might be TRBD2 (6 bases). V lost 7 bases and J lost 6, with 13 bases in between. Germline CDR1 and CDR2: MDHEN and SYDVKM. This CDR3 spans 13 amino acids. CDR3 sequence reads: CASTTGSGNIQYF. The CDR3 DNA sequence: TGTGCCAGCACAACCGGGAGCGGAAACATTCAGTACTTC.

The V gene is TRBV7-9, the J gene TRBJ2-3; 12 bases are shared with TRBD2. Trimming cost V 1 base and J 0 bases; bases outside gene matches: 2. There are 17 residues in the CDR3. Germline CDR1 is SEHNR and CDR2 is FQNEAQ (reference sequence). CDR3 sequence: CASSLGLAGVSTDTQYF. DNA for the CDR3: TGTGCCAGCAGCTTAGGACTAGCGGGAGTCAGCACAGATACGCAGTATTTT.

The chain is built from TRBV14 and TRBJ2-7, with 12 bases that match TRBD2. CDR3 size: 15 residues. The V gene end was trimmed by 1 base and the J gene end by 4 bases; junction bases not matched to a gene: 2. Germline lookup yields CDR1 SGHDN and CDR2 FVKESK. The CDR3 region is CASSQASGRAYEQYF. In DNA form, the CDR3 reads TGTGCCAGCAGCCAAGCTAGCGGGAGGGCGTACGAGCAGTACTTC. The whole variable domain, remainder taken from reference TRBV14 and TRBJ2-7, is EAGVTQFPSHSVIEKGQTVTLRCDPISGHDNLYWYRRVMGKEIKFLLHFVKESKQDESGMPNNRFLAERTGGTYSTLKVQPAELEDSGVYFCASSQASGRAYEQYFGPGTRLTVT.

The chain combines TRBV11-3 with TRBJ2-1, with TRBD2 identical over 10 bases. The ends lost 5 bases at V and 7 bases at J; junction bases unmatched: 11. Per germline, CDR1 SGHNT and CDR2 YENEEA. The CDR3 is made up of 16 amino acids. The CDR3 loop reads CASSRKSGRVVNEQFF. In DNA, the CDR3 is TGTGCCAGCAGCCGTAAAAGCGGGAGGGTGGTGAATGAGCAGTTCTTC.

The gene calls are TRBV12-5 and TRBJ1-3, with D hard to call. Germline-derived CDR1 and CDR2 are LGHNT and FRNRAP. This CDR3 spans 15 amino acids. The ends were cut back, 1 base at V and 6 bases at J, with 13 bases in the middle. CDR3: CASGLGTLSTNTIYF. The CDR3 DNA sequence: TGTGCTAGTGGTTTGGGAACACTGAGTACAAACACCATATATTTT. The entire variable domain, with the rest obtained from reference TRBV12-5 and TRBJ1-3, is as follows: DARVTQTPRHKVTEMGQEVTMRCQPILGHNTVFWYRQTMMQGLELLAYFRNRAPLDDSGMPKDRFSAEMPDATLATLKIQPSEPRDSAVYFCASGLGTLSTNTIYFGEGSWLTVV.

This chain links TRBV5-4 with TRBJ1-1; 9 bases line up with TRBD1. J gave up 0 bases and V 4 bases, and 7 bases lay outside the gene matches. The CDR3 spans 16 residues. Germline-derived CDR1 and CDR2 are SGHNT and YYREEE (reference sequence). The CDR3 sequence: CASSLNRGLMNTEAFF. CDR3 DNA: TGTGCCAGCAGCCTCAACAGGGGGCTCATGAACACTGAAGCTTTCTTT.

The chain links TRBV6-2 or TRBV6-3 to TRBJ2-7; tentative D call: TRBD2 (6 bases). V was pared by 4 bases and J by 2 bases, with 9 bases between. The CDR3 length is 13 residues. Germline CDR1 and CDR2: MNHEY and SVGEGT. The CDR3 loop reads CASSFRGTYEQYF. The CDR3 DNA is TGTGCCAGCAGTTTCCGGGGGACCTACGAGCAGTACTTC.

This chain uses TRBV6-5 with TRBJ2-7; D uncertain. V gave up 0 bases and J gave up 1 base, with 13 bases separating them. The germline V gene encodes CDR1 MNHEY and CDR2 SVGAGI. The CDR3 totals 16 residues. The CDR3 is CASSYSSTKPSYEQYF. The CDR3 DNA sequence: TGTGCCAGCAGTTACTCGAGTACCAAGCCGTCCTACGAGCAGTACTTC.

The chain employs TRBV16 and TRBJ1-5; D not resolved. V lost 1 base and J 5 bases, leaving 12 bases between the germline ends. Germline V gene lookup returns CDR1 KGHSY and CDR2 FQNENV. This CDR3 comprises 15 residues. CDR3: CASSQFYGDDQPQHF. Here the CDR3 DNA reads TGTGCCAGCAGCCAATTTTATGGTGACGATCAGCCCCAGCATTTT.

CDR3 nucleotides: TGTGCCATCAGTGAGAGGGGCGGCCGGACCGAGCAGTACTTC. Translating gives CAISERGGRTEQYF. The chain combines TRBV10-3 with TRBJ2-7; the D gene is possibly TRBD1 (5 bases). This CDR3 is built from 14 residues. Germline V CDR1 and CDR2: ENHRY, SYGVKD. V was cut by 2 bases and J by 6 bases, with 14 bases left in between.